This TCR beta chain derives from a study of cytomegalovirus exposure and HLA in healthy donors. The V and J ends lost 0 bases and 6 bases, in that order; junction bases with no gene match: 5. Germline V CDR1 and CDR2: SGHRS, YFSETQ. The CDR3 is 14 residues long. This PCR relied on a set of 60 Vbeta primers and 13 Jbeta primers. The method was immunoSEQ multiplex PCR; TCRdb's version includes in-frame clones alone and lacks a portion of them. Altogether 140,000 to 150,000 clones are present, roughly 62% being singletons, with the ten largest covering around 4.2%. The source of this sequence is a man between 60 and 75 years old in good health and CMV-seronegative. This chain connects TRBV5-1 to TRBJ1-2; 7 positions match TRBD1. The sequenced sample consisted of PBMCs. CDR3 sequence (DNA): TGCGCCAGCAGCTTGGGAGGACAGGAGAATGGCTACACCTTC. The encoded protein is CASSLGGQENGYTF.